One sample yielded the 15 T cell receptor beta chains listed below, sequenced in a study of identical twins. A single record per CDR3 protein comes from TCRdb applying MiXCR to the 5' RACE reads. The sample holds around 530,000 distinct CDR3 sequences; over 12% are singletons and the top ten take around 0.4%. This sample was also put to use in a study of yellow fever vaccine responses in identical twins.

The sequencing input was CD4+ T cells sorted from blood. The receptors stem from a woman in her late teens or twenties in good health.

CDR3 residues: CASSPRRTDLNEQFF. The DNA for the CDR3 is TGTGCCAGCAGCCCTAGGAGGACAGATCTCAATGAGCAGTTCTTC. The V and J genes are TRBV11-2 and TRBJ2-1; possibly TRBD1 for D (6 bases). V was trimmed by 5 bases and J by 6 bases, leaving 17 bases between them. Per the germline V gene, CDR1 is SGHAT and CDR2 is FQNNGV. This CDR3 is 15 amino acids long.

On this clonotype itself: The junction shows a germline mismatch at one end, possibly a read error. The rearrangement joins TRBV29-1 to TRBJ2-3; TRBD1 is a possible D gene (6 bases). The CDR3 has 15 residues. Per the germline V gene, CDR1 is SQVTM and CDR2 is ANQGSEA. In DNA form, the CDR3 reads TGCAGCGTGGAACAGACCGGGACATCCACAGATAAGCAGTATTTT. Translation gives CSVEQTGTSTDKQYF.

A few counts support this clonotype. CDR3 bases: TGTGCCAGCAGCCAAGATAGGACCCAGGTCACTGAAGCTTTCTTT. Its protein product is CASSQDRTQVTEAFF. V and J are TRBV3-1 and TRBJ1-1, with D unclear. V lost 0 bases to trimming and J lost 4 bases, with 12 bases between them. The CDR3 length is 15 residues. CDR1 is LGHDT and CDR2 is YNNKEL in the germline V gene (reference sequence).

This clonotype was found many times. The chain is built from TRBV28 and TRBJ2-7; D gene ambiguous. V lost 3 bases and J lost 3, with 12 bases in between. Germline-derived CDR1 and CDR2 are MDHEN and SYDVKM. This CDR3 has 14 amino acids. This CDR3 reads CASSLGTVNYEQYV. The DNA of the CDR3 is TGTGCCAGCAGTTTGGGAACAGTAAACTACGAGCAGTACGTC.

V usage is TRBV20-1 and J usage is TRBJ2-7; tentative D call: TRBD2 (5 bases). V was clipped by 2 bases and J by 7 bases, with 12 bases between them. The CDR3 length is 12 residues. Germline CDR1 is DFQATT and CDR2 is SNEGSKA (reference sequence). CDR3 nucleotide sequence: TGCAGTGCTAGATGGCTTACGGGGGAGCAGTACTTC. Protein: CSARWLTGEQYF.

This clonotype was counted a few times. This sequence joins TRBV29-1 and TRBJ1-1; TRBD1 matches at 9 bases. Germline V gene lookup returns CDR1 SQVTM and CDR2 ANQGSEA. V lost 5 bases and J lost 2; bases outside the gene matches: 15. The CDR3 is made up of 17 amino acids. The CDR3 DNA sequence: TGCAGCGTTTATAAGGTGGGACAGGGAGGCCTCAACACTGAAGCTTTCTTT. This translates into CSVYKVGQGGLNTEAFF.

This chain links TRBV15 with TRBJ2-7; a possible D gene is TRBD1 (6 bases). The CDR3 loop spans 18 amino acids. Trimming cost V 1 base and J 0 bases, with 19 bases left between them. CDR1 is LNHNV, CDR2 YYDKDF, per germline (reference sequence). The CDR3 DNA reads TGTGCCACCAGCAGAGGGTCGGACAGCACCCAGGTCTCCTACGAGCAGTACTTC. Residues: CATSRGSDSTQVSYEQYF.

The sample holds a few counts of this clonotype. The CDR3 here is CSARARPHNEQFF. In nucleotides, the CDR3 is TGCAGTGCTAGAGCCCGGCCGCACAATGAGCAGTTCTTC. The chain joins TRBV20-1 to TRBJ2-1; the D is unclear. Germline loops: CDR1 DFQATT, CDR2 SNEGSKA (reference sequence). The CDR3 contains 13 residues. Trimming left V 1 base short and J 5 bases short, with 9 bases between.

This clonotype came up once. The rearrangement links TRBV29-1 to TRBJ1-1; D is unresolved. Germline assignment: CDR1 SQVTM and CDR2 ANQGSEA. V lost 4 bases to trimming and J lost 6 bases, with 3 bases between them. The CDR3 is 9 amino acids. The CDR3 loop is CSVGPEAFF. The CDR3 DNA reads as TGCAGCGTTGGCCCTGAAGCTTTCTTT.

This clonotype was picked up a small number of times. The rearrangement links TRBV5-5 to TRBJ2-3, with 9 bases lining up with TRBD2. Trimming at V came to 3 bases and at J to 1 base, leaving 9 bases not matched to a gene. Germline CDR1 reads SGHKS; CDR2 reads YYEKEE (reference sequence). The CDR3 has 17 amino acids. The CDR3 reads CASSWRPTSGRTDTQYF. CDR3 DNA: TGTGCCAGCAGCTGGAGACCTACTAGCGGGCGCACAGATACGCAGTATTTT.

The rearrangement uses TRBV12-3 or TRBV12-4 and TRBJ2-2; 7 bases agree with TRBD2. The CDR3 covers 13 residues. The junction had 3 bases not matched to a gene; V was cut back by 5 bases and J by 6 bases. CDR3 sequence: CASSPTSPGELFF. The CDR3 DNA reads as TGTGCCAGCAGTCCGACTAGCCCCGGGGAGCTGTTTTTT.

The V and J genes are TRBV20-1 and TRBJ2-5; TRBD2 matches 9 bases. This CDR3 is 15 amino acids long. V lost 4 bases and J lost 0; bases outside the gene matches: 6. Germline V gives CDR1 DFQATT, CDR2 SNEGSKA (reference sequence). The chain's CDR3 is CSATGVAGDQETQYF. CDR3 in DNA: TGCAGTGCTACCGGCGTAGCGGGGGACCAAGAGACCCAGTACTTC.

This clonotype was detected a few times. The CDR3 nucleotides are TGTGCCAGCAGCTTGATCGGGGTCGGGGCATACCAAGAGACCCAGTACTTC. Translation: CASSLIGVGAYQETQYF. The V and J genes are TRBV5-6 and TRBJ2-5; D is tentatively TRBD1 or TRBD2 (5 bases each). The CDR3 extends over 17 amino acids. V lost 1 base, J lost 0 bases, and 16 bases lay in between. In germline, CDR1 is SGHDT, CDR2 YYEEEE.

The gene calls are TRBV20-1 and TRBJ1-5; the D is unclear. Germline V CDR1 and CDR2: DFQATT, SNEGSKA (reference sequence). This CDR3 contains 13 residues. The V gene lost 2 bases and the J gene lost 1 base, with 6 bases spanning the gap. In nucleotides, the CDR3 is TGCAGTGCTAGACCTCAAAGCAATCAGCCCCAGCATTTT. Encoded protein: CSARPQSNQPQHF.

This clonotype was seen more than once but under ten times. The genes are TRBV5-1 and TRBJ1-2; unclear D gene. Germline CDR1 is SGHRS and CDR2 is YFSETQ. Trimming took 0 bases from V and 3 from J, leaving 12 bases between them. This CDR3 is 15 amino acids long. The CDR3 reads CASSLVLGSDYGYTF. DNA for the CDR3: TGCGCCAGCAGCTTGGTATTAGGGAGTGACTATGGCTACACCTTC.